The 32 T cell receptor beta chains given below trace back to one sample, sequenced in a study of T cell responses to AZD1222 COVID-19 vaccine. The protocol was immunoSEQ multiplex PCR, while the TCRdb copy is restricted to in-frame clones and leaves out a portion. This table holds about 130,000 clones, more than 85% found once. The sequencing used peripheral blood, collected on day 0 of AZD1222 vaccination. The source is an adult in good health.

The CDR3 DNA reads TGCACTCCGCGGGATCAGCCCCAGCATTTT. Its protein is CTPRDQPQHF. V and J are TRBV20-1 and TRBJ1-5, with D uncertain. CDR1 and CDR2 (germline): DFQATT, SNEGSKA (reference sequence). CDR3 length equals 10 residues.

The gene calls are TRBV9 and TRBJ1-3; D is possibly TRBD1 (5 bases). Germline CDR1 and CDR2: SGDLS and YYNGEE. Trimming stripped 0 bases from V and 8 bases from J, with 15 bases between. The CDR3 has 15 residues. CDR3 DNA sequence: TGTGCCAGCAGCGTAGTGGGTGATGGGGCGGACACCATATATTTT. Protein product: CASSVVGDGADTIYF.

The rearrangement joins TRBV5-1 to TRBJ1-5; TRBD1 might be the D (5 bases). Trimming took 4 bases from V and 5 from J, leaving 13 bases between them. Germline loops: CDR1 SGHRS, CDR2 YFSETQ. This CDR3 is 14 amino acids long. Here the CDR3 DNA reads TGCGCCAGCAGCGCTGGGACCGCTGATCAGCCCCAGCATTTT. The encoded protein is CASSAGTADQPQHF. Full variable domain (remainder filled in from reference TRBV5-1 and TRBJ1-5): KAGVTQTPRYLIKTRGQQVTLSCSPISGHRSVSWYQQTPGQGLQFLFEYFSETQRNKGNFPGRFSGRQFSNSRSEMNVSTLELGDSALYLCASSAGTADQPQHFGDGTRLSIL.

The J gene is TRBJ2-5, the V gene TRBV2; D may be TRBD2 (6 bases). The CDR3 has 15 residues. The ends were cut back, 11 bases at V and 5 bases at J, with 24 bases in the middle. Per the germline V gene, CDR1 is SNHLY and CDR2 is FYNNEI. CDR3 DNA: TGTGCCGAATCTTACCCCGGGGGTGTAATCGAGACCCAGTACTTC. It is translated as CAESYPGGVIETQYF.

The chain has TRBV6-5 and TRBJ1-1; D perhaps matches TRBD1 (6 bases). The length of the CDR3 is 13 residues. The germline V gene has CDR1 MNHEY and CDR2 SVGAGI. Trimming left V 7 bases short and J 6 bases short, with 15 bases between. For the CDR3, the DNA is TGTGCCAGCACCTTCCGGACAGTCTCTGAAGCTTTCTTT. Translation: CASTFRTVSEAFF.

The CDR3 region has the DNA TGTGCCAGCAGCAGAGCGGGGGGCACAGATACGCAGTATTTT. This gives the protein CASSRAGGTDTQYF. The V gene is TRBV7-6, the J gene TRBJ2-3; 8 nucleotides agree with TRBD2. Germline V gene data show CDR1 as SGHVS and CDR2 as FNYEAQ. The CDR3 loop spans 14 amino acids. V gave up 5 bases and J gave up 1 base; unmatched junction bases: 2.

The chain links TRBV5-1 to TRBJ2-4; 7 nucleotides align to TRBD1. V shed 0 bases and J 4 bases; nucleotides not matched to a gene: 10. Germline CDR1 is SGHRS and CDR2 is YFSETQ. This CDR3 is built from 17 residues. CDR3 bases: TGCGCCAGCAGCTTGGAAGGGGGCACCGGGACGAAAAACATTCAGTACTTC. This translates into CASSLEGGTGTKNIQYF.

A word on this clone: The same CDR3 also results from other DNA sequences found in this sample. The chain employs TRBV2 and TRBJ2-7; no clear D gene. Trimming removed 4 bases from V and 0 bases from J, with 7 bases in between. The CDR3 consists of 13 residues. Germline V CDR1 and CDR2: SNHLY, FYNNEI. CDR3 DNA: TGTGCCAGCAGTGTGGATCGCTCCTACGAGCAGTACTTC. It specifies CASSVDRSYEQYF.

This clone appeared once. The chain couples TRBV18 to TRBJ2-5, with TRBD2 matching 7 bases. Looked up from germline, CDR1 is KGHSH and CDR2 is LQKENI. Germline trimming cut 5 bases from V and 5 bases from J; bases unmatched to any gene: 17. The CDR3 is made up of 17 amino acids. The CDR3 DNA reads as TGTGCCAGCTCAGCCATAAGAGGTAGCGGGTCAAGGGAGACCCAGTACTTC. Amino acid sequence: CASSAIRGSGSRETQYF.

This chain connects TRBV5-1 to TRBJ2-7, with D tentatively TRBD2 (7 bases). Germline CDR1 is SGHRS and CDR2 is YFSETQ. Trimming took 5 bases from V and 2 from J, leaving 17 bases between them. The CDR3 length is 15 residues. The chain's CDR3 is CASRTEAGATYEQYF. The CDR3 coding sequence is TGCGCCAGCAGAACGGAGGCGGGGGCAACCTACGAGCAGTACTTC.

This CDR3 is CASSLSPSTDTQYF. In nucleotides, the CDR3 is TGTGCCAGCAGCCTATCTCCTAGCACAGATACGCAGTATTTT. V is TRBV3-1 (or the pseudogene TRBV3-2) and J is TRBJ2-3; D is unclear. Trimming removed 4 bases from V and 0 bases from J, with 8 bases in between. From germline, CDR1 is LGHDT and CDR2 YNNKEL (reference sequence). The CDR3 loop spans 14 amino acids.

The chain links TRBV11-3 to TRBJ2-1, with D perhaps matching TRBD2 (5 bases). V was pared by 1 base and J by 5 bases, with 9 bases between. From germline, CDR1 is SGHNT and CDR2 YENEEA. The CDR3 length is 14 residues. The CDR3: CASSLGGSHNEQFF. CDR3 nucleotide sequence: TGTGCCAGCAGCTTAGGAGGGTCCCACAATGAGCAGTTCTTC.

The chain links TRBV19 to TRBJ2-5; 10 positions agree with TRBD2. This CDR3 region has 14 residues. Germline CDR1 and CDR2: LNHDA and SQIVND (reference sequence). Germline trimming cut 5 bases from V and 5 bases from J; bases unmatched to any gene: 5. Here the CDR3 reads CASSVLAGVETQYF. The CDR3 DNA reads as TGTGCCAGTAGTGTTCTAGCGGGGGTGGAGACCCAGTACTTC.

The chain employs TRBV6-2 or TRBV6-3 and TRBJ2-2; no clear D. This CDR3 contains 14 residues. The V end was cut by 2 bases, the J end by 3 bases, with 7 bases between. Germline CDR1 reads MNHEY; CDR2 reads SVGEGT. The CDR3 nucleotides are TGTGCCAGCAGTTACGAGGATTACACCGGGGAGCTGTTTTTT. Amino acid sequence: CASSYEDYTGELFF.

CDR3 DNA sequence: TGTGCCAGCTCACCTTCGGGACAGGGGGTTGAAAAACTGTTTTTT. Its protein product is CASSPSGQGVEKLFF. J is TRBJ1-4 and V is TRBV18; 11 bases line up with TRBD1. The V segment lost 3 bases and the J segment 7 bases; nucleotides outside the gene matches: 4. The CDR3 spans 15 residues. Germline V CDR1 and CDR2: KGHSH, LQKENI. Based on the CDR3 plus reference TRBV18 and TRBJ1-4, the full variable domain is NAGVMQNPRHLVRRRGQEARLRCSPMKGHSHVYWYRQLPEEGLKFMVYLQKENIIDESGMPKERFSAEFPKEGPSILRIQQVVRGDSAAYFCASSPSGQGVEKLFFGSGTQLSVL.

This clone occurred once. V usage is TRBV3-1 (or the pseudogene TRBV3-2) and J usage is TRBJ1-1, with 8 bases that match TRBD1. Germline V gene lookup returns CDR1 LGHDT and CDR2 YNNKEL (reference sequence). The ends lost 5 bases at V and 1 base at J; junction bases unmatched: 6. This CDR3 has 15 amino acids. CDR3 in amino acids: CASSSRQGANTEAFF. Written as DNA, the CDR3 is TGTGCCAGCAGCTCCCGCCAGGGGGCGAACACTGAAGCTTTCTTT.

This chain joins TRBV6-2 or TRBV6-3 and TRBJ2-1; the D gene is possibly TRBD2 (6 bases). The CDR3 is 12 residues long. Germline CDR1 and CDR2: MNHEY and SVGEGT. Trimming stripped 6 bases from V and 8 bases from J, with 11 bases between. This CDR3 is CASSRDWDEQFF. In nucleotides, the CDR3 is TGTGCCAGCAGCCGGGACTGGGATGAGCAGTTCTTC.

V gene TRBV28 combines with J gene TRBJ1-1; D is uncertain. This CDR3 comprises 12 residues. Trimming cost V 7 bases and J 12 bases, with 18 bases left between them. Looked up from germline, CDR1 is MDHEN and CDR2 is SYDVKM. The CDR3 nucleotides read TGTGCCAGCAAAACACCGAGTGAGGAGACTTTCTTT. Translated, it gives CASKTPSEETFF.

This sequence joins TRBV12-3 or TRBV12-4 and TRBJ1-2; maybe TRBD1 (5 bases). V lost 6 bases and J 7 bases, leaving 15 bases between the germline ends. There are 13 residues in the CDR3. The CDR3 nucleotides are TGTGCCAGCAGCGGGACCACGGGCGTTGGCTACACCTTC. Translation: CASSGTTGVGYTF.

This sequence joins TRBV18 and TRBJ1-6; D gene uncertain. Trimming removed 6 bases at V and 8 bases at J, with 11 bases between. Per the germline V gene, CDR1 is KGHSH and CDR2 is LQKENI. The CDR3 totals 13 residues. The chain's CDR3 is CASSSKADSPLHF. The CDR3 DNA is TGTGCCAGCTCTTCAAAGGCTGATTCACCCCTCCACTTT.

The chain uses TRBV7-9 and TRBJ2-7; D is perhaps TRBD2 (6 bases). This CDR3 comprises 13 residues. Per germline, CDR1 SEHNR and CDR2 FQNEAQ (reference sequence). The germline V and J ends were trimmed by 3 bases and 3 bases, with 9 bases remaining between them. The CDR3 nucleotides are TGTGCCAGCAGCTTGCGGGACCGCTACGAGCAGTACTTC. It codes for CASSLRDRYEQYF. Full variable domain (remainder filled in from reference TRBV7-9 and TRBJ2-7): DTGVSQNPRHKITKRGQNVTFRCDPISEHNRLYWYRQTLGQGPEFLTYFQNEAQLEKSRLLSDRFSAERPKGSFSTLEIQRTEQGDSAMYLCASSLRDRYEQYFGPGTRLTVT.

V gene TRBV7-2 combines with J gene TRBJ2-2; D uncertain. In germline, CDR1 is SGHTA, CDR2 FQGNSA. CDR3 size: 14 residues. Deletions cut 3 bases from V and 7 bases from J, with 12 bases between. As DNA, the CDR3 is TGTGCCAGCAGCTTGGCACCACTTTACGGGGAGCTGTTTTTT. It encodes CASSLAPLYGELFF.

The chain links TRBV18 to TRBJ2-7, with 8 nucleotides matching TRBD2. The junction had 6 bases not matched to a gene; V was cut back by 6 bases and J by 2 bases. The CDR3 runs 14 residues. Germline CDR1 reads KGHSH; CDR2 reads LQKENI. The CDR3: CASSMRAGAYEQYF. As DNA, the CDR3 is TGTGCCAGCTCGATGAGAGCGGGAGCCTACGAGCAGTACTTC.

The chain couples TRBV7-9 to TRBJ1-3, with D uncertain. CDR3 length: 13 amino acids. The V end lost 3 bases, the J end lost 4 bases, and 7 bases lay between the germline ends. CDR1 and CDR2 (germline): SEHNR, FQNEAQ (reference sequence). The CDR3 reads CASSFRPGNTIYF. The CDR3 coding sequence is TGTGCCAGCAGCTTTCGCCCAGGAAACACCATATATTTT.

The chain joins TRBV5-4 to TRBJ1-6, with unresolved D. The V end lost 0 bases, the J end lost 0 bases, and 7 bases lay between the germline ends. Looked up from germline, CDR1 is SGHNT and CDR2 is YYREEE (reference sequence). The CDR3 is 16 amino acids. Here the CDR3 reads CASSLGWSSYNSPLHF. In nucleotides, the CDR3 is TGTGCCAGCAGCTTGGGGTGGAGCTCCTATAATTCACCCCTCCACTTT.

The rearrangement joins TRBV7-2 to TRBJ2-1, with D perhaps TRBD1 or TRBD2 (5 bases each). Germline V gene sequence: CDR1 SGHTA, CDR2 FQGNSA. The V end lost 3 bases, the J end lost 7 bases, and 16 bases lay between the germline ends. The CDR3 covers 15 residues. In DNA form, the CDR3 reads TGTGCCAGCAGCTTGACTAAGGGGTGGGGGAATGAGCAGTTCTTC. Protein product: CASSLTKGWGNEQFF.

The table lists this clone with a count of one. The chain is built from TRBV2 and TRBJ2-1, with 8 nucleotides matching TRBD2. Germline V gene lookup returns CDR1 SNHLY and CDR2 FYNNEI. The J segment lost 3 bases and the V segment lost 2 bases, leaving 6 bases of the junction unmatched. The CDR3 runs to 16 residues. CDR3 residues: CASSERSGSYYNEQFF. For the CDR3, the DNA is TGTGCCAGCAGTGAACGGAGCGGGAGTTACTACAATGAGCAGTTCTTC.

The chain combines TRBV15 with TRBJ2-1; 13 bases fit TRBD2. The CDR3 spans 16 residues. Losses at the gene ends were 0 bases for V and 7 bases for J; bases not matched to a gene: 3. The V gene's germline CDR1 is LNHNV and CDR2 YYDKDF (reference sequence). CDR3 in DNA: TGTGCCACCAGCAGAGAGGGACTAGCGGGAACAAATGAGCAGTTCTTC. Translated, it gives CATSREGLAGTNEQFF.

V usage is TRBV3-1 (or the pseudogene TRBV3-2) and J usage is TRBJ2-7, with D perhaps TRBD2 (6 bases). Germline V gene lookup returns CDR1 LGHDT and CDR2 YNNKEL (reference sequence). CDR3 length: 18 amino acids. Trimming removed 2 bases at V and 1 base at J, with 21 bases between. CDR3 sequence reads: CASSQSAVNGGKSYEQYF. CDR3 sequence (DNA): TGTGCCAGCAGCCAATCGGCGGTGAATGGCGGGAAATCCTACGAGCAGTACTTC.

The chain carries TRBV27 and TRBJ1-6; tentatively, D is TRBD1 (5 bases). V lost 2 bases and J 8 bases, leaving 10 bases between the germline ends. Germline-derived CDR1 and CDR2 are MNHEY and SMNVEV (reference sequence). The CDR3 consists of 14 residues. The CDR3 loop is CASSLEGADSPLHF. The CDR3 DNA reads TGTGCCAGCAGTTTAGAAGGGGCGGATTCACCCCTCCACTTT.

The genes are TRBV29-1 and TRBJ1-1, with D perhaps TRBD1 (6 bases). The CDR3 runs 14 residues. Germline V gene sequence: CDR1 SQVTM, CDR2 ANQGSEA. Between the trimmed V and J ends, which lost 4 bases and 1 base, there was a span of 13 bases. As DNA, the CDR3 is TGCAGCGTTGCAAGGGGGTTCGGGAACACTGAAGCTTTCTTT. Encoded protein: CSVARGFGNTEAFF.

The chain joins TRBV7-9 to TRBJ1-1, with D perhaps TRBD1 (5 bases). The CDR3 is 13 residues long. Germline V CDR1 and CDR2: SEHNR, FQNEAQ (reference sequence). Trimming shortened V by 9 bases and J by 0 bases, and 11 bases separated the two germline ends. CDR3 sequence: CASQEQVNTEAFF. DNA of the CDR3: TGTGCCAGTCAAGAACAGGTGAACACTGAAGCTTTCTTT.